A single sample is the source of the 9 T cell receptor beta chains below, sequenced in a study of human T cells and chemical hapten exposure. TCRdb used MiXCR to reprocess the RACE reads, holding one entry per CDR3 protein. The sample gives some 380,000 distinct CDR3 sequences, roughly 5% of which show up once; approximately 2.1% is in the top ten. Time point defined: patch test 1, 2 weeks after DPC sensitization. The treatment is: therapeutic diphenylcyclopropenone sensitization with weekly scalp DPC. Material: whole blood, obtained in connection with sensitization to the hapten diphenylcyclopropenone (DPC). The origin of the receptors is a woman in her fifties or sixties with alopecia areata. Some clones in this sample may be carry-over from other donors' samples.

Ten or more counts support this clonotype. V usage is TRBV13 and J usage is TRBJ1-2; D perhaps matches TRBD1 (5 bases). This CDR3 is built from 13 residues. Germline V gene data show CDR1 as PRHDT and CDR2 as FYEKMQ (reference sequence). The ends were cut back, 0 bases at V and 8 bases at J, with 10 bases in the middle. In nucleotides, the CDR3 is TGTGCCAGCAGCTTAGGGCGGGGGGACGGCTACACCTTC. Amino acids: CASSLGRGDGYTF. Full variable domain (outside the CDR3, taken from reference TRBV13 and TRBJ1-2): AAGVIQSPRHLIKEKRETATLKCYPIPRHDTVYWYQQGPGQDPQFLISFYEKMQSDKGSIPDRFSAQQFSDYHSELNMSSLELGDSALYFCASSLGRGDGYTFGSGTRLTVV.

This clonotype was counted between two and nine times. The chain has TRBV7-2 and TRBJ2-7, with TRBD2 matching over 16 bases. The V segment lost 5 bases and the J segment 2 bases; nucleotides outside the gene matches: 6. The CDR3 runs to 17 residues. Germline values: CDR1 SGHTA, CDR2 FQGNSA. CDR3 residues: CASSKKGLAGGPYEQYF. DNA of the CDR3: TGTGCCAGCAGCAAAAAGGGACTAGCGGGAGGGCCCTACGAGCAGTACTTC.

This clonotype was seen many times. V is TRBV5-4 and J is TRBJ1-3; 7 bases agree with TRBD1. Per the germline V gene, CDR1 is SGHNT and CDR2 is YYREEE (reference sequence). The CDR3 spans 15 residues. The trim removed 2 bases at V and 4 bases at J, leaving 6 bases unmatched. The CDR3 nucleotides read TGTGCCAGCAGCTTAGGCGACAGGGACGGAAACACCATATATTTT. This translates into CASSLGDRDGNTIYF.

This clonotype was seen a handful of times. V gene TRBV5-5 combines with J gene TRBJ2-7; D unclear. Germline V gene data show CDR1 as SGHKS and CDR2 as YYEKEE (reference sequence). The CDR3 covers 16 residues. V was shortened by 0 bases and J by 2 bases, with 15 bases between the two germline ends. The CDR3 loop is CASSLDASTSTYEQYF. The DNA for the CDR3 is TGTGCCAGCAGCTTGGACGCATCGACCTCAACCTACGAGCAGTACTTC.

This sequence joins TRBV6-5 and TRBJ2-1; 12 bases are a match to TRBD2. Germline CDR1 and CDR2: MNHEY and SVGAGI. The CDR3 is 16 residues long. J lost 1 base, V lost 6 bases, and 4 bases had no gene match. The CDR3 spells CASSLTSGGSYNEQFF. The CDR3 DNA follows: TGTGCCAGCAGCCTGACTAGCGGGGGTTCCTACAATGAGCAGTTCTTC.

The rearrangement joins TRBV7-2 to TRBJ2-3; D not resolved. Trimming pared 2 bases from V and 6 bases from J, leaving 15 bases between. Germline V gives CDR1 SGHTA, CDR2 FQGNSA. The CDR3 consists of 15 residues. CDR3 amino acids: CASSLRRWASDTQYF. CDR3 DNA sequence: TGTGCCAGCAGCTTAAGAAGGTGGGCCTCGGATACGCAGTATTTT.

There are a few counts of this clonotype. V gene TRBV2 combines with J gene TRBJ2-7; TRBD2 matches 10 bases. V lost 4 bases and J lost 3; bases outside the gene matches: 6. The germline gives CDR1 SNHLY, CDR2 FYNNEI. The CDR3 extends over 15 amino acids. The CDR3 protein is CASSGPGTSDYEQYF. The DNA for the CDR3 is TGTGCCAGCAGTGGGCCCGGGACTAGCGACTACGAGCAGTACTTC.

This clonotype was seen at least ten times. The chain couples TRBV29-1 to TRBJ2-3; no firm D call. In germline, CDR1 is SQVTM, CDR2 ANQGSEA. V lost 4 bases, J lost 0 bases, and 8 bases lay in between. The length of the CDR3 is 13 residues. This chain's CDR3 is CSVGPASTDTQYF. The CDR3 region has the DNA TGCAGCGTTGGCCCGGCTAGCACAGATACGCAGTATTTT.

This clonotype occurred a few times. This chain connects TRBV5-1 to TRBJ2-5; D perhaps matches TRBD2 (6 bases). The CDR3 contains 12 residues. CDR1 SGHRS and CDR2 YFSETQ come from the germline V gene. The V gene lost 7 bases and the J gene lost 4 bases, with 11 bases spanning the gap. The CDR3 DNA sequence: TGCGCCAGCCAGGAGGAGGGAGAGACCCAGTACTTC. Amino acid sequence: CASQEEGETQYF.